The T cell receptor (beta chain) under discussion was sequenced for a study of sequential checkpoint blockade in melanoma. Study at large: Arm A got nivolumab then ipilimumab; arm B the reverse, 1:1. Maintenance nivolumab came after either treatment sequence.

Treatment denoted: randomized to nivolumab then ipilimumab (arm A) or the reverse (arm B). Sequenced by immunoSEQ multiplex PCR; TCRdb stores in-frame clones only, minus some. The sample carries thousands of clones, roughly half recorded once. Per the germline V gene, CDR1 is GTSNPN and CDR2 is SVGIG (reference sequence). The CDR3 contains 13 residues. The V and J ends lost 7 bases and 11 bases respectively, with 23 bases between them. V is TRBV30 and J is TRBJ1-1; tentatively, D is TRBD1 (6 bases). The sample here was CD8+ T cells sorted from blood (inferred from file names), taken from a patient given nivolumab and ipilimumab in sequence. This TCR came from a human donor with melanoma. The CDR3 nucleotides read TGTGCCTCCAACGGACAGTCGAGCCTTAGGGCTTTCTTT. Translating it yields CASNGQSSLRAFF.